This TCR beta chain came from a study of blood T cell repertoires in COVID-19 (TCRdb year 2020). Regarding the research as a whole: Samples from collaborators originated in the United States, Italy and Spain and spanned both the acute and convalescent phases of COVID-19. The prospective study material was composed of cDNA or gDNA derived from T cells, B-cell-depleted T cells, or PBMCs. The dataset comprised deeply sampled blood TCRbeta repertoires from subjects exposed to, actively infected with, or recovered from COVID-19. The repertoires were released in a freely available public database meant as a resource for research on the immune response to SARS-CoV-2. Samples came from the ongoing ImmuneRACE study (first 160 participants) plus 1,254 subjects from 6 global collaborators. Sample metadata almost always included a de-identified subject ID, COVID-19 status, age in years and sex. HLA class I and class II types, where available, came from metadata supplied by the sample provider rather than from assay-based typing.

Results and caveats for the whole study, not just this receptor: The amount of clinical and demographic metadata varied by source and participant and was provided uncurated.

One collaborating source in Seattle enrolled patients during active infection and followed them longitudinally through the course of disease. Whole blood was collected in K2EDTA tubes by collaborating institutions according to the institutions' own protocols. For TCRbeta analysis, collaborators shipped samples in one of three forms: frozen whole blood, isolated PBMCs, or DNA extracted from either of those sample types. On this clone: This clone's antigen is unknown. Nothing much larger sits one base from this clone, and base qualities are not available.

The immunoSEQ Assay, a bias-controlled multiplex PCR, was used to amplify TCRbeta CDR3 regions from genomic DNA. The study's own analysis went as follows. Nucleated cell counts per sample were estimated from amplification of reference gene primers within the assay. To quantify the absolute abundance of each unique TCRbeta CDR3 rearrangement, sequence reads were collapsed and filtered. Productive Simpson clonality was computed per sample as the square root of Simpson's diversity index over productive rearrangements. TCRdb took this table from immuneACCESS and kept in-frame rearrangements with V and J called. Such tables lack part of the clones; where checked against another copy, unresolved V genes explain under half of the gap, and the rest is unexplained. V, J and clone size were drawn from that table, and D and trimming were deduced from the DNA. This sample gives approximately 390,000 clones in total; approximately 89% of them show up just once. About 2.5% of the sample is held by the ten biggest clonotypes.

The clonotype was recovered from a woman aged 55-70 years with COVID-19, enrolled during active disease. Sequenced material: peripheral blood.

The CDR3 is CASSLAGGGEDEQFF. Here is the DNA: TGCGCCAGCAGCTTGGCCGGAGGGGGCGAGGATGAGCAGTTCTTC. This chain joins TRBV5-1 to TRBJ2-1; the D region possibly corresponds to TRBD1 (7 bases align). For CDR1 and CDR2, the germline V gene lists SGHRS and YFSETQ. From its cysteine to its phenylalanine, the CDR3 spans 15 amino acids. Of all the DNA, just the CDR3 is kept, 45 bases in frame from base 1. A distance of 15 bases separates the germline ends of V and J, which lose 0 bases and 8 bases respectively.